This is a list of T cell receptor beta chains from one sample in a study of blood T cell repertoires in COVID-19. TCRdb's table, derived via immunoSEQ multiplex PCR, lists solely in-frame clones and lacks some. The data show around 500,000 clones, roughly 88% seen once. The sequencing sample was made of PBMCs or T cells enriched from blood (not recorded which). The source of these receptors is a woman in her 40s who had recovered from COVID-19. Both conserved end residues are part of each CDR3. The D gene is left open where the match is weak. Where a row states a size, it is once, few, many or the class of an expanded clone; other rows omit it.

abundance	d_gene	j_gene	v_gene	CDR3nt	CDR3aa
-	TRBD2	TRBJ2-1	TRBV20-1	TGCAGTGCTAGTACGGGAGGGCCTTGGACCAATGAGCAGTTCTTC	CSASTGGPWTNEQFF
once	TRBD1	TRBJ1-1	TRBV5-1	TGCGCCAGCAGCTTTGGGACAGGGGCCACTGAAGCTTTCTTT	CASSFGTGATEAFF
many	TRBD1	TRBJ1-4	TRBV11-2	TGTGCCAGCAGCTTACCCCCGTCAGGGACAGCTAATGAAAAACTGTTTTTT	CASSLPPSGTANEKLFF
-	-	TRBJ2-3	TRBV7-2	TGTGCCAGCAGCTTGGGGGCCACCACAGATACGCAGTATTTT	CASSLGATTDTQYF
-	-	TRBJ1-1	TRBV2	TGTGCCAGCAGTGATGAAGGGGTGAACACTGAAGCTTTCTTT	CASSDEGVNTEAFF
-	-	TRBJ1-1	TRBV20-1	TGCAGTGCTAGTCGGGGGAGGACTGAAGCTTTCTTT	CSASRGRTEAFF
few	TRBD2	TRBJ2-7	TRBV2	TGTGCCAGCAGTGTACGAGCGGGACTCTCCTACGAGCAGTACTTC	CASSVRAGLSYEQYF
-	TRBD1	TRBJ1-2	TRBV19	TGTGCCAGTAGTATAGCCCAGGGGGCTCGACCGTACTATGGCTACACCTTC	CASSIAQGARPYYGYTF
-	TRBD1	TRBJ1-2	TRBV29-1	TGCAGCGCCTCCGTGGGGACAGGGGTTAACTATGGCTACACCTTC	CSASVGTGVNYGYTF
-	TRBD2	TRBJ2-1	TRBV19	TGTGCCAGTAGTTGGGGGGGAGAGAACAATGAGCAGTTCTTC	CASSWGGENNEQFF
-	-	TRBJ1-1	TRBV11-2	TGTGCCAGCAGCTTAAGGGGGGGGTTGGGAGAGACTGAAGCTTTCTTT	CASSLRGGLGETEAFF
-	-	TRBJ2-5	TRBV10-3	TGTGCCATCAGTGAGTCGGGGTTGGGGAGACAACAGACCCAGTACTTC	CAISESGLGRQQTQYF
-	TRBD1	TRBJ2-3	TRBV6-5	TGTGCCACTGGGACAGGGGTCCGTATTTCACAGTATTTT	CATGTGVRISQYF
-	TRBD1	TRBJ1-2	TRBV27	TGTGCCAGCAGTTTACGCCCCATCTCCAGGGGGCGGGCCTATGGCTACACCTTC	CASSLRPISRGRAYGYTF
-	TRBD1	TRBJ1-1	TRBV2	TGTGCCAGCAGTGTGGACAGGCTGACTGAAGCTTTCTTT	CASSVDRLTEAFF
-	-	TRBJ1-5	TRBV5-8	TGTGCCAGCAGCATCCCAGGGGGCAATCAGCCCCAGCATTTT	CASSIPGGNQPQHF
-	-	TRBJ2-7	TRBV7-2	TGTGCCAGCAGCTCAGACACCCGGGAGCAGTACTTC	CASSSDTREQYF
-	-	TRBJ1-1	TRBV19	TGTGCCAGTAGTAGCTCGCCTGTCGGCTCGGGTGAAGCTTTCTTT	CASSSSPVGSGEAFF
-	TRBD1	TRBJ1-2	TRBV4-3	TGCGCCAGCAGCCAATCAGGGACAGGGCTCGAAGCTAACTATGGCTACACCTTC	CASSQSGTGLEANYGYTF
many	TRBD1	TRBJ2-7	TRBV29-1	TGCAGCGTTGGGACAGGGGATTTTGGCGAGCAGTACTTC	CSVGTGDFGEQYF
-	-	TRBJ2-7	TRBV3-1/TRBV3-2	TGTGCCAGCAGCCAAGTGGGGGCAGGGGAAAAGAACTTC	CASSQVGAGEKNF
-	TRBD1	TRBJ2-7	TRBV18	TGTGCCAGCTCCCAGGGACAGGCAGACTACGAGCAGTACTTC	CASSQGQADYEQYF
-	-	TRBJ1-2	TRBV10-2	TGCGCCAGCAGTGAGAGGGGGAGCTGGGGCTACACCTTC	CASSERGSWGYTF
-	-	TRBJ1-4	TRBV5-1	TGCGCCAGCAGCCCGACCGGGACACGCTCCGAAAAACTGTTTTTT	CASSPTGTRSEKLFF
-	TRBD1	TRBJ1-1	TRBV10-3	TGTGCCATCACCGCCGGGACAGTGAACACTGAAGCTTTCTTT	CAITAGTVNTEAFF
-	TRBD1	TRBJ1-1	TRBV18	TGTGCCAGCTCACCAGACAGGGTCGCTGAAGCTTTCTTT	CASSPDRVAEAFF
-	-	TRBJ1-2	TRBV19	TGTGCCAGTAGTAGGGCTTCTAAGGCCAACTATGGCTACACCTTC	CASSRASKANYGYTF
-	TRBD2	TRBJ2-1	TRBV5-1	TGCGCCAGCAGCGAGGGACTAGCGGGATACAATGAGCAGTTCTTC	CASSEGLAGYNEQFF
-	TRBD2	TRBJ2-2	TRBV13	TGTGCCAGCAGCTCCGGACTAGCGGGAGGTGGTGCCGGGGAGCTGTTTTTT	CASSSGLAGGGAGELFF
-	-	TRBJ2-1	TRBV7-2	TGTGCCAGCAGCTTAGGAGTGGGCCGCAATGAGCAGTTCTTC	CASSLGVGRNEQFF
-	TRBD2	TRBJ2-1	TRBV5-1	TGCGCCAGCAGCGTGGGACTAGACAATGAGCAGTTCTTC	CASSVGLDNEQFF
once	-	TRBJ2-5	TRBV7-9	TGTGCCAGCAGCTTCGGACAGCTCAAGGAGACCCAGTACTTC	CASSFGQLKETQYF
-	TRBD1	TRBJ2-7	TRBV29-1	TGCAGCGTTGGGGACAGGGGCTCCTCAAGCTCCTACGAGCAGTACTTC	CSVGDRGSSSSYEQYF
-	-	TRBJ1-5	TRBV27	TGTGCCAGCAGTTTGTACAGCTATAGCAATCAGCCCCAGCATTTT	CASSLYSYSNQPQHF
-	TRBD1	TRBJ1-1	TRBV30	TGTGCCTGGAGTGTGACAGGGGGCAACTTGAGGACTGAAGCTTTCTTT	CAWSVTGGNLRTEAFF
-	-	TRBJ2-3	TRBV7-6	TGTGCCAGCAGCTTCCTTCGGGAGTGGGGCACAGATACGCAGTATTTT	CASSFLREWGTDTQYF
-	-	TRBJ2-2	TRBV21-1	TGTGCCAGCAGCCAAGACCCTGGACTAGCGGGGACGAACACCGGGGAGCTGTTTTTT	CASSQDPGLAGTNTGELFF
-	-	TRBJ1-2	TRBV5-4	TGTGCCAGCAGCTTCACAAACAGCTATGGCTACACCTTC	CASSFTNSYGYTF
-	TRBD1	TRBJ2-5	TRBV5-8	TGTGCCAGCAGCCGGACCGGGACAGGGAGGTTAGAGACCCAGTACTTC	CASSRTGTGRLETQYF
-	TRBD2	TRBJ2-1	TRBV7-2	TGTGCCAGCAGCTTAGCGGGACTAGGCAGCTCCTACAATGAGCAGTTCTTC	CASSLAGLGSSYNEQFF
once	TRBD2	TRBJ2-1	TRBV5-4	TGTGCCAGCAGCTTAGCGGGAGGTGGCAATGAGCAGTTCTTC	CASSLAGGGNEQFF
once	-	TRBJ1-5	TRBV4-1	TGCGCCAGCAGCCCACAGGGACGGGGTAATCAGCCCCAGCATTTT	CASSPQGRGNQPQHF
-	TRBD2	TRBJ2-1	TRBV10-3	TGTGCCATCAGTGGACTAGCGGGAGTTGAGCAGTTCTTC	CAISGLAGVEQFF
-	-	TRBJ2-1	TRBV24-1	TGTGCCACCAGTGATCCCGGACGGACTAATGAGCAGTTCTTC	CATSDPGRTNEQFF
-	TRBD1	TRBJ2-7	TRBV4-3	TGCGCCAGCAGCCAAGATCGTAGCAGGGGGCTGTACGAGCAGTACTTC	CASSQDRSRGLYEQYF
-	-	TRBJ2-7	TRBV6-5	TGTGCCAGCAGTTACTCGACGCAGGCCCGGGGAGAGCAGTACTTC	CASSYSTQARGEQYF
-	-	TRBJ1-2	TRBV12-5	TGTGCTAGTGGGGTCCAGGGAAGAGGCTACACCTTC	CASGVQGRGYTF
-	-	TRBJ2-7	TRBV6-5	TGTGCCAGCAGTCCACAGTTAGACTACGAGCAGTACTTC	CASSPQLDYEQYF
-	-	TRBJ2-1	TRBV7-2	TGTGCCAGCAGCTTAGATGTGGGAGTGGGCAATGAGCAGTTCTTC	CASSLDVGVGNEQFF
-	-	TRBJ2-1	TRBV7-8	TGTGCCAGCAGCTTAGGTCCCCTAGCGACCTCCTACAATGAGCAGTTCTTC	CASSLGPLATSYNEQFF
-	TRBD1	TRBJ2-7	TRBV5-6	TGTGCCAGCAGTTCTCCACCCCCGGGACAGGTAAACTACGAGCAGTACTTC	CASSSPPPGQVNYEQYF
-	TRBD2	TRBJ2-3	TRBV30	TGTGCCTGGAGATCTGGCGGGGGGACAGATACGCAGTATTTT	CAWRSGGGTDTQYF
-	-	TRBJ2-3	TRBV24-1	TGTGCCACCAGTGGTCCGGGAACTCCCAGCGATACGCAGTATTTT	CATSGPGTPSDTQYF
-	-	TRBJ2-1	TRBV9	TGTGCCAGCAGCGTAGATTCCGGGGGAGTCTACAATGAGCAGTTCTTC	CASSVDSGGVYNEQFF
-	-	TRBJ2-7	TRBV7-2	TGTGCCAGCAGCTTATATCGGGGGAACGAGCAGTACTTC	CASSLYRGNEQYF